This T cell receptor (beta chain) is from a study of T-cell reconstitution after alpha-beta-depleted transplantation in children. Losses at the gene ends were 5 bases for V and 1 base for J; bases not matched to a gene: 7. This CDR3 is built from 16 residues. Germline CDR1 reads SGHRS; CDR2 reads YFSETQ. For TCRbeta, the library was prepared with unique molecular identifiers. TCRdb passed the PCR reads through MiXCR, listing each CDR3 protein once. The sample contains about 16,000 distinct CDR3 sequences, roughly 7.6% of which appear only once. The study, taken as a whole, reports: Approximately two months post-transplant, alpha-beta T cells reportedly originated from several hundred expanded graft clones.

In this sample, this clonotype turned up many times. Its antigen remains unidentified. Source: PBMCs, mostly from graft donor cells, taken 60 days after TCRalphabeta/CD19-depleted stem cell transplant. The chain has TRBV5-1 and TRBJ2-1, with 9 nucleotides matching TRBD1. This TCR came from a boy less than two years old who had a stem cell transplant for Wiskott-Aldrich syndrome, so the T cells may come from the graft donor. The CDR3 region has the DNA TGCGCCAGCAGTGGGGCCGGGACAGGGTCCTACAATGAGCAGTTCTTC. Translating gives CASSGAGTGSYNEQFF.